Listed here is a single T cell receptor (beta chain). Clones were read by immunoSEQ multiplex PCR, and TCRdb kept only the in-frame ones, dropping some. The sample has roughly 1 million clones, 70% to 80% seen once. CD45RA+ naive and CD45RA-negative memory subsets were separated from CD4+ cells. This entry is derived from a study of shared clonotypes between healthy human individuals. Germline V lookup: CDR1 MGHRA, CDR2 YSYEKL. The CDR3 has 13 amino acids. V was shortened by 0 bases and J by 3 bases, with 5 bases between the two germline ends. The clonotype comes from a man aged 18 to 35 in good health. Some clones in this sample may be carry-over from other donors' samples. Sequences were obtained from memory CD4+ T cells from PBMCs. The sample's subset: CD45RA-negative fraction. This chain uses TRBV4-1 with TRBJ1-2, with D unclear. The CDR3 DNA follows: TGCGCCAGCAGCCAAGAGACCGACTATGGCTACACCTTC. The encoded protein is CASSQETDYGYTF.